The 12 T cell receptor beta chains below all came from one sample that was sequenced in a study of blood T cell repertoires in COVID-19. The table came from immunoSEQ multiplex PCR; TCRdb's copy has only in-frame clones and leaves some out. Seen here are about 150,000 clones, around 84% observed once, and the top ten hold 7.5% to 8.5%. What was sequenced was peripheral blood. The receptors derive from a woman aged 55 to 70 with COVID-19, enrolled during active disease.

The chain combines TRBV7-3 with TRBJ2-1, with 8 bases aligning to TRBD2. Germline CDR1 and CDR2: SGHTA and FQGTGA. The CDR3 has 13 amino acids. The V segment lost 4 bases and the J segment 9 bases; nucleotides outside the gene matches: 5. The CDR3 sequence is CASSSGLAGEQFF. Here the CDR3 DNA reads TGTGCCAGCAGCTCAGGACTAGCCGGTGAGCAGTTCTTC.

The J gene is TRBJ2-5, the V gene TRBV4-1, with TRBD1 as a possible D gene (6 bases). Germline-derived CDR1 and CDR2 are MGHRA and YSYEKL. The CDR3 has 14 amino acids. With 0 bases removed from V and 4 bases from J, the gap between germline ends came to 9 bases. CDR3 in amino acids: CASSQELGAETQYF. In nucleotides, the CDR3 is TGCGCCAGCAGCCAAGAGTTGGGGGCAGAGACCCAGTACTTC.

V is TRBV19 and J is TRBJ1-3; D remains unclear. Trimming took 2 bases from V and 4 from J, leaving 15 bases between them. Per germline, CDR1 LNHDA and CDR2 SQIVND (reference sequence). This CDR3 spans 16 amino acids. CDR3 sequence: CASSISPPVTGNTIYF. The DNA of the CDR3 is TGTGCCAGTAGTATATCCCCCCCAGTAACAGGAAACACCATATATTTT.

This chain uses TRBV7-2 with TRBJ1-1, with no clear D. Germline CDR1 is SGHTA and CDR2 is FQGNSA. The CDR3 runs to 16 residues. V lost 5 bases and J lost 5, with 21 bases in between. The CDR3 nucleotides are TGTGCCAGCAGCGGGAGGGCAGGACTTGAAAGAACTGAAGCTTTCTTT. Translated: CASSGRAGLERTEAFF.

The chain joins TRBV6-1 to TRBJ2-3; 7 positions match TRBD2. The CDR3 has 15 residues. The trim removed 3 bases at V and 0 bases at J, leaving 3 bases unmatched. Germline CDR1 MNHNS, CDR2 SASEGT. DNA of the CDR3: TGTGCCAGCAGTGACATAGCGGGTAGCACAGATACGCAGTATTTT. This gives the protein CASSDIAGSTDTQYF.

V usage is TRBV27 and J usage is TRBJ2-1; 12 positions agree with TRBD2. Losses at the gene ends were 5 bases for V and 5 bases for J; bases not matched to a gene: 7. Germline lookup yields CDR1 MNHEY and CDR2 SMNVEV (reference sequence). The length of the CDR3 is 16 residues. In nucleotides, the CDR3 is TGTGCCAGCAGTCCCTGGACTAGCGGGACGAACAATGAGCAGTTCTTC. Translated: CASSPWTSGTNNEQFF.

Here the CDR3 DNA reads TGTGCCACCGCGTCGGACACAGACTATGGCTACACCTTC. It codes for CATASDTDYGYTF. The V call is TRBV25-1, the J call TRBJ1-2; maybe TRBD1 (5 bases). Trimming stripped 10 bases from V and 3 bases from J, with 15 bases between. Germline-derived CDR1 and CDR2 are MGHDK and SYGVNS. The CDR3 consists of 13 residues.

This sequence joins TRBV6-2 or TRBV6-3 and TRBJ1-5; 8 bases align to TRBD1. V lost 4 bases and J lost 3; bases outside the gene matches: 5. CDR3 size: 15 residues. CDR1 is MNHEY and CDR2 is SVGEGT in the germline V gene. The CDR3 DNA reads TGTGCCAGCAGTTTCAGGGGGCTGGTCAATCAGCCCCAGCATTTT. It yields the protein CASSFRGLVNQPQHF.

The chain carries TRBV5-1 and TRBJ2-5; the D gene is possibly TRBD1 (6 bases). The CDR3 length is 15 residues. Germline CDR1 and CDR2: SGHRS and YFSETQ. The V end lost 3 bases, the J end lost 1 base, and 13 bases lay between the germline ends. The CDR3 loop is CASSSIQGSQETQYF. As DNA, the CDR3 is TGCGCCAGCAGCTCAATACAGGGCTCCCAAGAGACCCAGTACTTC.

This chain links TRBV9 with TRBJ1-5; 8 nucleotides match TRBD1. V shed 4 bases and J 4 bases; nucleotides not matched to a gene: 7. CDR1 is SGDLS, CDR2 YYNGEE, per germline. This CDR3 comprises 15 residues. The CDR3 nucleotides read TGTGCCAGCAGCCTCGGGACAGGTCGAAATCAGCCCCAGCATTTT. It codes for CASSLGTGRNQPQHF.

The count of this clone is one. The CDR3 sequence is CASSLRQGQMNTEAFF. CDR3 coding DNA: TGCGCCAGCAGCTTGCGACAGGGTCAGATGAACACTGAAGCTTTCTTT. This chain joins TRBV5-1 and TRBJ1-1; 7 positions agree with TRBD1. The junction had 6 bases not matched to a gene; V was cut back by 1 base and J by 0 bases. Germline values: CDR1 SGHRS, CDR2 YFSETQ. CDR3 size: 16 residues. The variable domain in full, with the rest retrieved from reference TRBV5-1 and TRBJ1-1, is KAGVTQTPRYLIKTRGQQVTLSCSPISGHRSVSWYQQTPGQGLQFLFEYFSETQRNKGNFPGRFSGRQFSNSRSEMNVSTLELGDSALYLCASSLRQGQMNTEAFFGQGTRLTVV.

V and J are TRBV3-1 (or the pseudogene TRBV3-2) and TRBJ2-3; D is unclear. In germline, CDR1 is LGHDT, CDR2 YNNKEL (reference sequence). The CDR3 has 15 amino acids. Trimming shortened V by 1 base and J by 3 bases, and 11 bases separated the two germline ends. This chain's CDR3 is CASSQAGPSTDTQYF. The CDR3, as DNA: TGTGCCAGCAGCCAAGCAGGCCCCTCAACAGATACGCAGTATTTT.